The sequence of this T cell receptor (beta chain) was determined in a study of CD8+CD57+ T cells in acquired aplastic anemia. Study details: Mean yield of DNA from sorted CD4+ and CD8+ cells was around 3 ug. Study-wide findings and caveats: Researchers report that around 31 CD8+ CDR3 sequences appeared in both patients and controls. Simpson's diversity of CD8+ cells was not significantly different in patients compared with controls.

According to the study, genomic DNA was the template for TCR beta VDJ and CDR3 profiling. One entry per CDR3 protein, called by TCRdb with MiXCR from the reads. This sample has about 210,000 distinct CDR3 sequences, with over 60% found just once. Turning to this clonotype: Antigen unknown.

This receptor was obtained from a human donor in good health. The sample was sorted CD4+, CD8+, or CD8+CD57+ T cells (not recorded which) from PBMCs.

The DNA of the CDR3 is TGTGCCATCAGTGAAGGGGCGACAAATAGCAATCAGCCCCAGCATTTT. This translates into CAISEGATNSNQPQHF. The chain employs TRBV10-3 and TRBJ1-5; possible D gene TRBD1, 5 bases. This CDR3 comprises 16 residues. V shed 3 bases and J shed 0 bases, with 12 bases lying between them. CDR1 is ENHRY and CDR2 is SYGVKD in the germline V gene.